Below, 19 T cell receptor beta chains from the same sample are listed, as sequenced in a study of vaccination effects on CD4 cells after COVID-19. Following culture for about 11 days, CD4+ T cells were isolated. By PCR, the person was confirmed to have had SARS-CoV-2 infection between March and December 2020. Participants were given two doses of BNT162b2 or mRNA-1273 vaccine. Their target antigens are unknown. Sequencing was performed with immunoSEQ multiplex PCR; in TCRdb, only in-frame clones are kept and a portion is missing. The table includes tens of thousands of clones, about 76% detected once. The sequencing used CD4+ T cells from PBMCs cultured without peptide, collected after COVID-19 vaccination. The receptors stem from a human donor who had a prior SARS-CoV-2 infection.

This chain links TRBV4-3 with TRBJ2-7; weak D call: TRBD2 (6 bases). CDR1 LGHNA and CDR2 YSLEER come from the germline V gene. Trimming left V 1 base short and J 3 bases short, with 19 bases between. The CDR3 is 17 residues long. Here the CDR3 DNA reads TGCGCCAGCAGCCAAGGGGTGGCCAGCCTCGGGGGCTACGAGCAGTACTTC. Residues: CASSQGVASLGGYEQYF.

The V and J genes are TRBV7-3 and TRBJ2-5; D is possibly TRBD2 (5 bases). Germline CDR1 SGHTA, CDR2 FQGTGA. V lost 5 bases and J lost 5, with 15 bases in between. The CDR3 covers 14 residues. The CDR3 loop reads CASSRGTGMETQYF. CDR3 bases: TGTGCCAGCAGCCGGGGTACGGGGATGGAGACCCAGTACTTC.

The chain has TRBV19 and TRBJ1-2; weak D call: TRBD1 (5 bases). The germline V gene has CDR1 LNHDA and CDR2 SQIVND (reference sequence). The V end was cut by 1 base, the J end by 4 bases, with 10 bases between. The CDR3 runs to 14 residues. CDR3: CASSIGTGSYGYTF. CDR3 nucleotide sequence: TGTGCCAGTAGTATAGGAACAGGTTCCTATGGCTACACCTTC.

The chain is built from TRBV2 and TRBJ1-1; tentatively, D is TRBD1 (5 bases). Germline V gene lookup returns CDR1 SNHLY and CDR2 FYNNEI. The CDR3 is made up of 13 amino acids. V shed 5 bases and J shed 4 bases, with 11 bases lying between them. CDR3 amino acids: CASSRERGTEAFF. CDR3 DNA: TGTGCCAGCAGTAGGGAAAGGGGCACTGAAGCTTTCTTT.

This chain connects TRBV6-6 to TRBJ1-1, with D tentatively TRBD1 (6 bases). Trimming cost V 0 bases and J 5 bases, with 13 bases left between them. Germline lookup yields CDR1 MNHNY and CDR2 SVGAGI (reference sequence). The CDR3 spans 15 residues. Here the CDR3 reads CASSYSGARQTEAFF. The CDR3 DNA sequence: TGTGCCAGCAGTTACTCGGGGGCCCGACAGACTGAAGCTTTCTTT.

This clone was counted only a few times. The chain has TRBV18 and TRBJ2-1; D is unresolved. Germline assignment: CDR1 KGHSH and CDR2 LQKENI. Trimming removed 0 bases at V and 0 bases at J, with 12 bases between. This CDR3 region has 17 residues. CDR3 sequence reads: CASSPPAAISSYNEQFF. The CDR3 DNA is TGTGCCAGCTCACCACCGGCGGCTATTAGCTCCTACAATGAGCAGTTCTTC.

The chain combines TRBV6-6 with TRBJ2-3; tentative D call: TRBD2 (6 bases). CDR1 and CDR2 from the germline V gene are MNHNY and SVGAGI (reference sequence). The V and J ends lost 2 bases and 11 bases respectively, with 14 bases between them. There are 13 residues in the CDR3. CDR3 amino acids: CASSYELRGWQYF. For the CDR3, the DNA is TGTGCCAGCAGTTACGAATTGCGGGGTTGGCAGTATTTT.

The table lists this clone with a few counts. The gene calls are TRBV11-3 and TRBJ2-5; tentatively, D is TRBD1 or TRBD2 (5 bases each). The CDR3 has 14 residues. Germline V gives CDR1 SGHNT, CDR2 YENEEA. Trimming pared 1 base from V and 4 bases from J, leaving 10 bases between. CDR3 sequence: CASSLGSGTETQYF. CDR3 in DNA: TGTGCCAGCAGCTTAGGATCAGGGACAGAGACCCAGTACTTC.

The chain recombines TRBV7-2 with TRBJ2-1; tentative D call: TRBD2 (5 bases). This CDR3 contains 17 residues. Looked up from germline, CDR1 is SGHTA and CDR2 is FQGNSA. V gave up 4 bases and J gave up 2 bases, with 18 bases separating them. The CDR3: CASSWQGSGRAYNEQFF. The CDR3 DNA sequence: TGTGCCAGCAGCTGGCAAGGGAGCGGTCGTGCCTACAATGAGCAGTTCTTC. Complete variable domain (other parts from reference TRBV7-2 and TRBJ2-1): GAGVSQSPSNKVTEKGKDVELRCDPISGHTALYWYRQSLGQGLEFLIYFQGNSAPDKSGLPSDRFSAERTGGSVSTLTIQRTQQEDSAVYLCASSWQGSGRAYNEQFFGPGTRLTVL.

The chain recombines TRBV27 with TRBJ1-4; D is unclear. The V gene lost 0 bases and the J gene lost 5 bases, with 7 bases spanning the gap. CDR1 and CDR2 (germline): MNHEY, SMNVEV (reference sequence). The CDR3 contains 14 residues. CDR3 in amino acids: CASSLSGVNEKLFF. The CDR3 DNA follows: TGTGCCAGCAGTTTATCTGGGGTCAATGAAAAACTGTTTTTT. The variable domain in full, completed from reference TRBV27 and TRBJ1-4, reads EAQVTQNPRYLITVTGKKLTVTCSQNMNHEYMSWYRQDPGLGLRQIYYSMNVEVTDKGDVPEGYKVSRKEKRNFPLILESPSPNQTSLYFCASSLSGVNEKLFFGSGTQLSVL.

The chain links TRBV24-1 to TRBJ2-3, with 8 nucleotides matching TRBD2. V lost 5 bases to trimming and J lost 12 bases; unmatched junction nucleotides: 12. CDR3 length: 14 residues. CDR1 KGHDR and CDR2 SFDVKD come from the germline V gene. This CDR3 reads CATSAALGSGIQYF. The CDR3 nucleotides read TGTGCCACCAGTGCCGCCCTTGGTAGCGGGATTCAGTATTTT.

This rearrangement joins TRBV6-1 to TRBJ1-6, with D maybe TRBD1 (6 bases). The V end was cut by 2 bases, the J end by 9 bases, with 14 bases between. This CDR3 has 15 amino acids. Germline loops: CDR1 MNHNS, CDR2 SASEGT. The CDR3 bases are TGTGCCAGCAGTGAACAGGGGCTCTCGGGTTCACCCCTCCACTTT. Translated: CASSEQGLSGSPLHF.

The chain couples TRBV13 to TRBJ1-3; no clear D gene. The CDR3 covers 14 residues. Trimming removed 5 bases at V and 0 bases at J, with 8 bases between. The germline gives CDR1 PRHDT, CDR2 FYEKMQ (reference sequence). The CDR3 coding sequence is TGTGCCAGCAGCGTACAGATCTCTGGAAACACCATATATTTT. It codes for CASSVQISGNTIYF.

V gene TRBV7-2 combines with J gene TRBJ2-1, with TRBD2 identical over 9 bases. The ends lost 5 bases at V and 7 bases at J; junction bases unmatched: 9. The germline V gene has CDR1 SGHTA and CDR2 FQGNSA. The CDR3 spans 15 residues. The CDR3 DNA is TGTGCCAGCAGCCCCGGGACTAGCCGGATGAATGAGCAGTTCTTC. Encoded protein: CASSPGTSRMNEQFF. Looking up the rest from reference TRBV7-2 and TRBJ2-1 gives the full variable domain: GAGVSQSPSNKVTEKGKDVELRCDPISGHTALYWYRQSLGQGLEFLIYFQGNSAPDKSGLPSDRFSAERTGGSVSTLTIQRTQQEDSAVYLCASSPGTSRMNEQFFGPGTRLTVL.

The CDR3 reads CASSWLGQNSYEQYF. CDR3 coding DNA: TGCGCCAGCAGCTGGCTGGGACAGAACTCCTACGAGCAGTACTTC. The chain employs TRBV5-1 and TRBJ2-7, with 7 positions matching TRBD1. Germline lookup yields CDR1 SGHRS and CDR2 YFSETQ. Germline trimming cut 3 bases from V and 0 bases from J; bases unmatched to any gene: 6. CDR3 length: 15 residues.

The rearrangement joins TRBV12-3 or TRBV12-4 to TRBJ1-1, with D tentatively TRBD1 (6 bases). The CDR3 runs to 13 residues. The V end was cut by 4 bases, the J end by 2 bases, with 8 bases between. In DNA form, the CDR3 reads TGTGCCAGCAGTTACAGGGTAAACACTGAAGCTTTCTTT. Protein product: CASSYRVNTEAFF.

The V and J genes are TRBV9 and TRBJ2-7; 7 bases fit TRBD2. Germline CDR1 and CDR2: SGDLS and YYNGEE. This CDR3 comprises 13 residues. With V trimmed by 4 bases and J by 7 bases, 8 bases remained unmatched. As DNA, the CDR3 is TGTGCCAGCAGCACGGACCCGGGGGGAGAGCAGTACTTC. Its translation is CASSTDPGGEQYF.

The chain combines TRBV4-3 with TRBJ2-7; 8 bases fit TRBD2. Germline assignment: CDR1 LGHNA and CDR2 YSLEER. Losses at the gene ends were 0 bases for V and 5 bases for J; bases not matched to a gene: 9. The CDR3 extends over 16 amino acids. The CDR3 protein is CASSQEPSGGGNEQYF. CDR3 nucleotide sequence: TGCGCCAGCAGCCAAGAACCCTCGGGGGGGGGAAACGAGCAGTACTTC.

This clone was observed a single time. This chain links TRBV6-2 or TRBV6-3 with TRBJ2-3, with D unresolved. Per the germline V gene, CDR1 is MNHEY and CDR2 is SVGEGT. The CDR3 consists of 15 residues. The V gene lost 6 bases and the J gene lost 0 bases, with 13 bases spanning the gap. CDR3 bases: TGTGCCAGCAGCGGTGCGGAGCGAAGCACAGATACGCAGTATTTT. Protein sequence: CASSGAERSTDTQYF.